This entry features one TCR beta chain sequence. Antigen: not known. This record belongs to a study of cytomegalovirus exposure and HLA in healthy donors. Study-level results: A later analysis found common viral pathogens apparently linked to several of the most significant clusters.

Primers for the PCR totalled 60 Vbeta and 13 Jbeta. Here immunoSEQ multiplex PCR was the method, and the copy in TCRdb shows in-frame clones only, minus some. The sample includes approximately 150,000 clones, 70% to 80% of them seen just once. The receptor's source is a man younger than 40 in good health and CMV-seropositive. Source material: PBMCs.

The CDR3 loop is CATNEPGQGDYEQYF. CDR3 in DNA: TGTGCCACGAACGAACCGGGACAGGGTGACTACGAGCAGTACTTC. The chain couples TRBV10-3 to TRBJ2-7, with 9 bases identical to TRBD1. J gave up 3 bases and V 10 bases, and 13 bases lay outside the gene matches. Germline V lookup: CDR1 ENHRY, CDR2 SYGVKD. CDR3 length: 15 amino acids.